This T cell receptor beta chain appears in the sequencing data of a study of CD8 T cells in Susac syndrome. In blood CD8+ and CD4+ T cells, TCR beta underwent sequencing. The RNA input was roughly 0.45 to 1 ug, and it was reverse transcribed with random hexamers. TCRdb ran MiXCR on the immunoSEQ multiplex PCR reads and lists one entry per CDR3 protein. This sample yields 100,000 to 150,000 distinct CDR3 sequences, of which more than 80% are seen a single time; around 0.3% belongs to the top ten. Per germline, CDR1 PRHDT and CDR2 FYEKMQ (reference sequence). V was trimmed by 5 bases and J by 4 bases, leaving 23 bases between them. The CDR3 has 17 amino acids.

The chain carries TRBV13 and TRBJ1-2; D uncertain. The sequence derives from a human donor with multiple sclerosis. Specimen: CD8+ T cells from PBMCs. The CDR3 bases are TGTGCCAGCAGCACCCCCCTAATGAGGGATGCCCTCTATGGCTACACCTTC. Translated: CASSTPLMRDALYGYTF. The full variable domain, its missing parts supplied by reference TRBV13 and TRBJ1-2, is AAGVIQSPRHLIKEKRETATLKCYPIPRHDTVYWYQQGPGQDPQFLISFYEKMQSDKGSIPDRFSAQQFSDYHSELNMSSLELGDSALYFCASSTPLMRDALYGYTFGSGTRLTVV.